A single sample gave rise to the 26 T cell receptor beta chains below, sequenced in a study of T cell responses to AZD1222 COVID-19 vaccine. Here immunoSEQ multiplex PCR was the method, and the copy in TCRdb shows in-frame clones only, minus some. The sample lists about 150,000 clones, 88% seen once, with roughly 2.9% in the top ten. The sample here was peripheral blood, taken on day 0 of AZD1222 vaccination. Receptor source: an adult in good health.

The rearrangement uses TRBV6-2 or TRBV6-3 and TRBJ2-7, with a weak D call TRBD2 (7 bases). From germline, CDR1 is MNHEY and CDR2 SVGEGT. The CDR3 is made up of 16 amino acids. Trimming pared 2 bases from V and 0 bases from J, leaving 14 bases between. The CDR3 reads CASSYLAGAPSYEQYF. CDR3 sequence (DNA): TGTGCCAGCAGTTACCTGGCGGGGGCTCCCTCCTACGAGCAGTACTTC.

This clone was seen only a few times. The chain couples TRBV5-1 to TRBJ2-7; 7 bases fit TRBD2. The CDR3 runs 15 residues. Per germline, CDR1 SGHRS and CDR2 YFSETQ. The J segment lost 4 bases and the V segment lost 0 bases, leaving 7 bases of the junction unmatched. CDR3 in amino acids: CASSLEGTNDYEQYF. Here the CDR3 DNA reads TGCGCCAGCAGCTTGGAAGGGACTAACGATTACGAGCAGTACTTC.

This clone was seen a handful of times. This chain joins TRBV6-2 or TRBV6-3 and TRBJ1-3; TRBD1 might be the D (6 bases). In germline, CDR1 is MNHEY, CDR2 SVGEGT. CDR3 length: 16 residues. Trimming cost V 6 bases and J 2 bases, with 17 bases left between them. For the CDR3, the DNA is TGTGCCAGCAGCCCCATCACCACAGGGACTGGAAACACCATATATTTT. It is translated as CASSPITTGTGNTIYF.

This rearrangement joins TRBV5-6 to TRBJ2-7, with D uncertain. The CDR3 totals 14 residues. Germline CDR1 SGHDT, CDR2 YYEEEE. Trimming removed 3 bases from V and 0 bases from J, with 10 bases in between. CDR3 sequence (DNA): TGTGCCAGCAGCTCCAGGACCTACTCCTACGAGCAGTACTTC. Its protein is CASSSRTYSYEQYF.

This clone appeared once. This chain links TRBV5-4 with TRBJ1-2; 7 bases fit TRBD1. This CDR3 spans 15 amino acids. Germline CDR1 SGHNT, CDR2 YYREEE (reference sequence). With V trimmed by 4 bases and J by 7 bases, 13 bases remained unmatched. This CDR3 is CASSGVVNRDSGYTF. CDR3 in DNA: TGTGCCAGCAGCGGGGTGGTTAACAGGGACAGTGGCTACACCTTC.

V gene TRBV7-9 combines with J gene TRBJ1-1; D is possibly TRBD1 (5 bases). The V end was cut by 1 base, the J end by 0 bases, with 9 bases between. The CDR3 length is 15 residues. Germline V gives CDR1 SEHNR, CDR2 FQNEAQ (reference sequence). This CDR3 reads CASSLVPGLNTEAFF. CDR3 nucleotides: TGTGCCAGCAGCTTAGTGCCAGGGCTGAACACTGAAGCTTTCTTT. The full variable domain, in which reference TRBV7-9 and TRBJ1-1 provide the parts outside the CDR3, is DTGVSQNPRHKITKRGQNVTFRCDPISEHNRLYWYRQTLGQGPEFLTYFQNEAQLEKSRLLSDRFSAERPKGSFSTLEIQRTEQGDSAMYLCASSLVPGLNTEAFFGQGTRLTVV.

V is TRBV19 and J is TRBJ2-1; 10 bases match TRBD2. Unmatched junction bases numbered 6, after V lost 5 bases and J lost 5 bases. Germline lookup yields CDR1 LNHDA and CDR2 SQIVND (reference sequence). The CDR3 runs to 15 residues. DNA for the CDR3: TGTGCCAGTAGTTACCTAGCGGGGGCCCACAATGAGCAGTTCTTC. Encoded protein: CASSYLAGAHNEQFF.

The chain is built from TRBV7-2 and TRBJ2-1; TRBD2 aligns across 9 bases. This CDR3 region has 15 residues. Germline assignment: CDR1 SGHTA and CDR2 FQGNSA. Trimming took 5 bases from V and 6 from J; bases not matched to a gene: 8. Here the CDR3 reads CASSIGLAGTNEQFF. The CDR3 DNA sequence: TGTGCCAGCAGCATAGGGCTAGCGGGGACCAATGAGCAGTTCTTC.

The rearrangement uses TRBV5-1 and TRBJ2-7; 10 bases match TRBD1. In germline, CDR1 is SGHRS, CDR2 YFSETQ. Germline trimming cut 4 bases from V and 2 bases from J; bases unmatched to any gene: 6. The CDR3 runs 15 residues. As DNA, the CDR3 is TGCGCCAGCAGCGACCGGGACAGGGGCACCTACGAGCAGTACTTC. This codes for CASSDRDRGTYEQYF. The full variable domain, in which reference TRBV5-1 and TRBJ2-7 provide the parts outside the CDR3, is KAGVTQTPRYLIKTRGQQVTLSCSPISGHRSVSWYQQTPGQGLQFLFEYFSETQRNKGNFPGRFSGRQFSNSRSEMNVSTLELGDSALYLCASSDRDRGTYEQYFGPGTRLTVT.

A single count supports this clone. This sequence joins TRBV5-5 and TRBJ1-2; 10 positions match TRBD1. The CDR3 sequence is 18 residues long. Losses at the gene ends were 1 base for V and 5 bases for J; bases not matched to a gene: 14. Germline CDR1 reads SGHKS; CDR2 reads YYEKEE (reference sequence). CDR3 sequence: CASSLRDYGQGGSYGYTF. As DNA, the CDR3 is TGTGCCAGCAGCTTGAGGGATTACGGACAGGGGGGTTCTTATGGCTACACCTTC.

This chain links TRBV4-3 with TRBJ1-3; TRBD1 is a possible D gene (5 bases). CDR3 size: 15 residues. Trimming stripped 0 bases from V and 0 bases from J, with 6 bases between. The germline gives CDR1 LGHNA, CDR2 YSLEER. The CDR3 coding sequence is TGCGCCAGCAGCCAAGAGGGACGCTCTGGAAACACCATATATTTT. Translated, it gives CASSQEGRSGNTIYF.

The rearrangement links TRBV11-3 to TRBJ2-1, with a possible D match to TRBD1 (6 bases). CDR1 SGHNT and CDR2 YENEEA come from the germline V gene. This CDR3 has 16 amino acids. Between the trimmed V and J ends, which lost 1 base and 8 bases, there was a span of 18 bases. The CDR3 sequence: CASSLGFARGRDEQFF. The CDR3 bases are TGTGCCAGCAGCTTAGGATTCGCCAGGGGTCGGGATGAGCAGTTCTTC.

The chain carries TRBV5-1 and TRBJ1-1; 8 nucleotides line up with TRBD1. The CDR3 is 14 amino acids. With 4 bases clipped from V and 7 bases from J, the junction kept 9 bases outside the gene matches. The germline V gene has CDR1 SGHRS and CDR2 YFSETQ. In nucleotides, the CDR3 is TGCGCCAGCAGCCTGAGTACAGGGGGTTTTGAAGCTTTCTTT. Translated, it gives CASSLSTGGFEAFF.

V and J are TRBV5-5 and TRBJ1-5; D gene unclear. The germline V and J ends were trimmed by 3 bases and 3 bases, with 13 bases remaining between them. Germline values: CDR1 SGHKS, CDR2 YYEKEE (reference sequence). The CDR3 is 15 amino acids. CDR3 in DNA: TGTGCCAGCAGCTCACAGTCGAGCTACAATCAGCCCCAGCATTTT. This gives the protein CASSSQSSYNQPQHF.

This chain uses TRBV3-1 (or the pseudogene TRBV3-2) with TRBJ2-7; 7 positions match TRBD1. Germline values: CDR1 LGHDT, CDR2 YNNKEL (reference sequence). Trimming removed 6 bases from V and 3 bases from J; junction bases left unmatched: 8. The CDR3 runs to 14 residues. CDR3 in DNA: TGTGCCAGCAGTCAACCGACAGGGAACTACGAGCAGTACTTC. Translating it yields CASSQPTGNYEQYF.

The chain employs TRBV6-5 and TRBJ1-1; D is perhaps TRBD1 (5 bases). CDR1 MNHEY and CDR2 SVGAGI come from the germline V gene. CDR3 size: 15 residues. V dropped 6 bases and J dropped 4 bases, with 18 bases sitting between them. The DNA for the CDR3 is TGTGCCAGCAGCTACAGTCGGGGCAAGGGCACTGAAGCTTTCTTT. The encoded protein is CASSYSRGKGTEAFF.

The chain couples TRBV2 to TRBJ2-7, with no clear D. Trimming took off 1 base at V and 4 bases at J, with 14 bases between the two ends. The CDR3 spans 15 residues. Per germline, CDR1 SNHLY and CDR2 FYNNEI. The chain's CDR3 is CASSEGVGIGYEQYF. The CDR3 DNA follows: TGTGCCAGCAGTGAAGGTGTGGGCATAGGGTACGAGCAGTACTTC.

The chain joins TRBV6-5 to TRBJ1-3; no clear D. Germline V CDR1 and CDR2: MNHEY, SVGAGI. CDR3 length: 15 amino acids. V was cut by 5 bases and J by 8 bases, with 19 bases left in between. CDR3 loop: CASSPRGDAGHTIYF. In DNA form, the CDR3 reads TGTGCCAGCAGTCCACGGGGAGACGCAGGACACACCATATATTTT.

V is TRBV5-1 and J is TRBJ1-3; no reliable D call. From germline, CDR1 is SGHRS and CDR2 YFSETQ. The V end lost 1 base, the J end lost 1 base, and 6 bases lay between the germline ends. The CDR3 loop spans 14 amino acids. CDR3 in amino acids: CASSLLGSGNTIYF. CDR3 in DNA: TGCGCCAGCAGCTTGTTGGGGTCTGGAAACACCATATATTTT.

The J gene is TRBJ2-1, the V gene TRBV4-3; D ambiguous. The CDR3 is made up of 13 amino acids. The germline gives CDR1 LGHNA, CDR2 YSLEER. Trimming took 0 bases from V and 10 from J, leaving 10 bases between them. The CDR3 region is CASSQEGWEEQFF. In nucleotides, the CDR3 is TGCGCCAGCAGCCAAGAGGGATGGGAAGAGCAGTTCTTC.

The chain couples TRBV18 to TRBJ1-2; the D is unclear. Germline CDR1 reads KGHSH; CDR2 reads LQKENI. The V gene lost 6 bases and the J gene lost 2 bases, with 10 bases spanning the gap. The CDR3 length is 13 residues. The CDR3 DNA sequence: TGTGCCAGCTCTCCTTCGGGGAACTATGGCTACACCTTC. It yields the protein CASSPSGNYGYTF.

The V and J genes are TRBV10-3 and TRBJ2-5; D tentatively reads TRBD1 or TRBD2 (5 bases each). The CDR3 runs 15 residues. The V gene lost 2 bases and the J gene lost 4 bases, with 14 bases spanning the gap. The germline V gene has CDR1 ENHRY and CDR2 SYGVKD. The CDR3 coding sequence is TGTGCCATCAGTGAGGGGGACCCCTCAGGAGAGACCCAGTACTTC. This gives the protein CAISEGDPSGETQYF.

This chain joins TRBV19 and TRBJ1-5; D not certain. Per the germline V gene, CDR1 is LNHDA and CDR2 is SQIVND (reference sequence). With 5 bases removed from V and 2 bases from J, the gap between germline ends came to 4 bases. The CDR3 runs 12 residues. CDR3 DNA sequence: TGTGCCAGTAGTTTTGGCAATCAGCCCCAGCATTTT. Protein: CASSFGNQPQHF.

The V call is TRBV5-4, the J call TRBJ2-1; D possibly corresponds to TRBD2 (5 bases). The CDR3 contains 14 residues. With 0 bases removed from V and 9 bases from J, the gap between germline ends came to 13 bases. CDR1 and CDR2 (germline): SGHNT, YYREEE (reference sequence). The CDR3 DNA reads TGTGCCAGCAGCTTGGCCGGAGGTTATAGTGAGCAGTTCTTC. Protein: CASSLAGGYSEQFF.

The chain combines TRBV5-5 with TRBJ2-1; 9 bases match TRBD2. V trimming: 6 bases; J trimming: 7 bases; junction bases outside the gene matches: 11. This CDR3 is built from 15 residues. Germline V lookup: CDR1 SGHKS, CDR2 YYEKEE (reference sequence). The chain's CDR3 is CASTLTSSGVNEQFF. Written as DNA, the CDR3 is TGTGCCAGCACCCTGACTTCTAGCGGGGTAAATGAGCAGTTCTTC.

This clone was seen only once. The rearrangement uses TRBV6-6 and TRBJ2-7, with TRBD1 as a possible D gene (6 bases). The CDR3 extends over 14 amino acids. Germline V CDR1 and CDR2: MNHNY, SVGAGI (reference sequence). Trimming pared 5 bases from V and 6 bases from J, leaving 17 bases between. The CDR3 DNA follows: TGTGCCAGCAGTCCCCGGACAGTGGGGCGCGAGCAGTACTTC. It yields the protein CASSPRTVGREQYF.